Listed here are 5 T cell receptor beta chains from one sample, sequenced in a study of technical replicates of blood from a handful of donors. Only in-frame clones appear in the TCRdb table, and some are missing; sequencing was by immunoSEQ multiplex PCR. The sample contains about 75,000 clones, approximately 97% of which appear only once. Input material: T cells isolated from PBMCs. Receptors originate from a human donor in good health.

The V gene is TRBV6-1, the J gene TRBJ2-7; 8 nucleotides match TRBD2. Germline loops: CDR1 MNHNS, CDR2 SASEGT. V lost 1 base, J lost 0 bases, and 5 bases stayed unmatched. The length of the CDR3 is 16 residues. The CDR3 DNA sequence: TGTGCCAGCAGTGAAGTGGTCGGGAGGGTCTCCTACGAGCAGTACTTC. Its translation is CASSEVVGRVSYEQYF.

The chain links TRBV4-3 to TRBJ2-3, with 9 nucleotides matching TRBD1. Germline lookup yields CDR1 LGHNA and CDR2 YSLEER. This CDR3 contains 17 residues. The V and J ends lost 0 bases and 4 bases, in that order; junction bases with no gene match: 8. CDR3 sequence reads: CASSQDSGTGKADTQYF. The CDR3, as DNA: TGCGCCAGCAGCCAAGACTCCGGGACAGGGAAGGCAGATACGCAGTATTTT.

The rearrangement joins TRBV18 to TRBJ1-2; maybe TRBD1 (6 bases). The CDR3 length is 14 residues. Trimming pared 3 bases from V and 8 bases from J, leaving 16 bases between. Per germline, CDR1 KGHSH and CDR2 LQKENI. Here the CDR3 reads CASSPLTGKRGYTF. CDR3 nucleotide sequence: TGTGCCAGCTCACCGCTAACAGGGAAAAGGGGCTACACCTTC.

The V and J genes are TRBV10-3 and TRBJ2-1; 10 bases are shared with TRBD2. The CDR3 is 16 amino acids. V gave up 2 bases and J gave up 6 bases; unmatched junction bases: 7. Germline CDR1 ENHRY, CDR2 SYGVKD. The CDR3 sequence: CAISEGASGSSNEQFF. The CDR3 bases are TGTGCCATCAGTGAGGGGGCTAGCGGGAGTAGCAATGAGCAGTTCTTC.

The V gene is TRBV18, the J gene TRBJ1-1, with D unresolved. V lost 4 bases, J lost 0 bases, and 12 bases lay in between. In germline, CDR1 is KGHSH, CDR2 LQKENI. The CDR3 runs 15 residues. Written as DNA, the CDR3 is TGTGCCAGCTCACTAGGCGGAGGGCTGAACACTGAAGCTTTCTTT. Translated, it gives CASSLGGGLNTEAFF.